The text below deals with one T cell receptor beta chain. The repertoire was sequenced with immunoSEQ multiplex PCR; TCRdb's copy has only in-frame clones and lacks some. The table records about 180,000 clones, 80% of them present only once. The CDR3 consists of 12 residues. Germline V CDR1 and CDR2: SGHAT, FQNNGV. The V and J ends lost 5 bases and 4 bases respectively, with 8 bases between them. The data were obtained in a study of blood T cell repertoires in COVID-19. The receptor comes from an older man with active or convalescent COVID-19. The chain links TRBV11-2 to TRBJ1-2; no reliable D call. The sequenced sample consisted of peripheral blood. The CDR3 DNA reads as TGTGCCAGCAGCGCTCGCAGCTATGGCTACACCTTC. Residues: CASSARSYGYTF.